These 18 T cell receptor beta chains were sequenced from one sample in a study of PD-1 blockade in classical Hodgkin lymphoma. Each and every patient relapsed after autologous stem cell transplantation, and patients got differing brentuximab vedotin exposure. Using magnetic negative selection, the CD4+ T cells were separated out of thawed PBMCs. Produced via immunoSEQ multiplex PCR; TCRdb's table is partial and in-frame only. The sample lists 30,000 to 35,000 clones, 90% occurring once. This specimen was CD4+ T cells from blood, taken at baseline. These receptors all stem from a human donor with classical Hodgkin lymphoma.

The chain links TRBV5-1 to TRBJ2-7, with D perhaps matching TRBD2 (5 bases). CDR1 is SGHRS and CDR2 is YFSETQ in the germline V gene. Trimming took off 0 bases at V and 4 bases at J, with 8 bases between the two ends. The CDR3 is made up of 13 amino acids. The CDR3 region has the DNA TGCGCCAGCAGCTTGGGACTAACTTACGAGCAGTACTTC. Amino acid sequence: CASSLGLTYEQYF.

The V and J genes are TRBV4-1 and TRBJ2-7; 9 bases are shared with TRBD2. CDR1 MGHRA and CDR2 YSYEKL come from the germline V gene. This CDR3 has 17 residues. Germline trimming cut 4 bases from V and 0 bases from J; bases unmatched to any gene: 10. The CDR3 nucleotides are TGCGCCAGCAGCCTACGCTTCGAGCGGGGGGCCTCCTACGAGCAGTACTTC. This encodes CASSLRFERGASYEQYF.

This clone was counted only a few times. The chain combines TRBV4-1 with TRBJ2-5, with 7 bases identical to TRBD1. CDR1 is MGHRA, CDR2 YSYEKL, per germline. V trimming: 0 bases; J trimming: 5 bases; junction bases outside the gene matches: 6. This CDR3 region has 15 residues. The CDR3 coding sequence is TGCGCCAGCAGCCAAGATTGGACAGGCTGGGAGACCCAGTACTTC. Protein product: CASSQDWTGWETQYF.

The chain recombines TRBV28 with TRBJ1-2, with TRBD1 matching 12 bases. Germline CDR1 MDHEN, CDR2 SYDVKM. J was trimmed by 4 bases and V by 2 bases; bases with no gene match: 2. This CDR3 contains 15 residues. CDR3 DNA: TGTGCCAGCAGTTTACCGGGACAGGGGGCCTATGGCTACACCTTC. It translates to CASSLPGQGAYGYTF.

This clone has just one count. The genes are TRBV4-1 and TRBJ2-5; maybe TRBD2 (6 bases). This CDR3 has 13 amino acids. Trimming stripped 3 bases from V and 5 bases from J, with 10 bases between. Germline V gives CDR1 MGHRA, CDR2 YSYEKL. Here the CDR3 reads CASSHSGRETQYF. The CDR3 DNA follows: TGCGCCAGCAGCCATTCGGGGAGGGAGACCCAGTACTTC.

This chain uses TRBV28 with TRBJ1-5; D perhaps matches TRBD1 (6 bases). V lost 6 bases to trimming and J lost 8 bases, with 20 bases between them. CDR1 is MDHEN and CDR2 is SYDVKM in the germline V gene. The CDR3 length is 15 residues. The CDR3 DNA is TGTGCCAGCAGGAAGACAGGAACTGTCGGGGAGCCCCAGCATTTT. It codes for CASRKTGTVGEPQHF.

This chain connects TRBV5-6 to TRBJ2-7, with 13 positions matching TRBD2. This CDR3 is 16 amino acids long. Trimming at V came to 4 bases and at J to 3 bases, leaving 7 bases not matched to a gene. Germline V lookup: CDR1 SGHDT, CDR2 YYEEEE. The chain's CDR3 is CASSPVTSGRVYEQYF. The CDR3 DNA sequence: TGTGCCAGCAGCCCTGTTACTAGCGGGAGGGTCTACGAGCAGTACTTC.

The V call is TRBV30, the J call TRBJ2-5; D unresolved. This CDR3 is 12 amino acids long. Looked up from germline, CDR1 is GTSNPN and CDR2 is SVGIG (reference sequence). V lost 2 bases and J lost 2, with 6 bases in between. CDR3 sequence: CAWSQVQETQYF. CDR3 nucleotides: TGTGCCTGGAGTCAGGTACAAGAGACCCAGTACTTC.

The CDR3 DNA reads TGTGCCAGCACCGCTCCAGGTGCTCCTGAAGCTTTCTTT. Translation: CASTAPGAPEAFF. The V gene is TRBV6-5, the J gene TRBJ1-1; D uncertain. CDR1 is MNHEY, CDR2 SVGAGI, per germline. CDR3 size: 13 residues. Trimming pared 7 bases from V and 6 bases from J, leaving 15 bases between.

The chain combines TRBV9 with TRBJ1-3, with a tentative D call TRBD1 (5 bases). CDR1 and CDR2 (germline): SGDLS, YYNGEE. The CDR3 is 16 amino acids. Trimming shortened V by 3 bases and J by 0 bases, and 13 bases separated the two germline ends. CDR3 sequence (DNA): TGTGCCAGCAGCGCTTCGACAGTCAGCTCTGGAAACACCATATATTTT. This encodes CASSASTVSSGNTIYF. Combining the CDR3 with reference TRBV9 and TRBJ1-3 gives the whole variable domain DSGVTQTPKHLITATGQRVTLRCSPRSGDLSVYWYQQSLDQGLQFLIQYYNGEERAKGNILERFSAQQFPDLHSELNLSSLELGDSALYFCASSASTVSSGNTIYFGEGSWLTVV.

The CDR3 sequence: CASSLEGRGLVAYGYTF. The CDR3 DNA is TGTGCCAGCAGCTTGGAAGGCAGGGGTCTTGTGGCCTATGGCTACACCTTC. V gene TRBV5-5 combines with J gene TRBJ1-2, with a possible D match to TRBD1 (6 bases). The V end was cut by 0 bases, the J end by 4 bases, with 19 bases between. Germline CDR1 and CDR2: SGHKS and YYEKEE (reference sequence). This CDR3 is 17 amino acids long.

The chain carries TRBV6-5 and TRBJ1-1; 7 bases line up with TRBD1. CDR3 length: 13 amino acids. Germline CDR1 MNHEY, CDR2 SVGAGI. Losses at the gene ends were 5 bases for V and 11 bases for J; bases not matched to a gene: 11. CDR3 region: CASSPFDRDRAFF. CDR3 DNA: TGTGCCAGCAGTCCCTTTGACAGGGATCGGGCTTTCTTT.

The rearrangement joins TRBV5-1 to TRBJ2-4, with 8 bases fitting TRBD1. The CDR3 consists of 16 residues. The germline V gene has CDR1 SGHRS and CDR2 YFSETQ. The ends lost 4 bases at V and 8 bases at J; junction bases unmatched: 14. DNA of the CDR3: TGCGCCAGCAGCACCGCCAATACAGGGGGTCGAGACATTCAGTACTTC. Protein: CASSTANTGGRDIQYF.

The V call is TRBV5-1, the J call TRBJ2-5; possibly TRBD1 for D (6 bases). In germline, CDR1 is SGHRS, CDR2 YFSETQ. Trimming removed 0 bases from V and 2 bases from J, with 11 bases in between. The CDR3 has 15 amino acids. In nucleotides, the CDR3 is TGCGCCAGCAGCTTGGAGGGACAAAGGCAAGAGACCCAGTACTTC. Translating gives CASSLEGQRQETQYF.

The CDR3 loop is CASSLEQGWGTEAFF. CDR3 DNA sequence: TGTGCCAGCAGCTTAGAACAGGGGTGGGGTACTGAAGCTTTCTTT. This sequence joins TRBV7-2 and TRBJ1-1; the match to TRBD1 covers 7 bases. Germline V gene data show CDR1 as SGHTA and CDR2 as FQGNSA. This CDR3 has 15 amino acids. Losses at the gene ends were 1 base for V and 5 bases for J; bases not matched to a gene: 7.

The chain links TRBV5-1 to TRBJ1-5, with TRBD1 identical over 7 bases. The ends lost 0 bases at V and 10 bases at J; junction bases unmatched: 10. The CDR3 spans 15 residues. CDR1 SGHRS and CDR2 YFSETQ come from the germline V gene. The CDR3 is CASSLDGQVLNPQHF. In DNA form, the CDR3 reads TGCGCCAGCAGCTTGGACGGACAGGTCCTTAACCCCCAGCATTTT.

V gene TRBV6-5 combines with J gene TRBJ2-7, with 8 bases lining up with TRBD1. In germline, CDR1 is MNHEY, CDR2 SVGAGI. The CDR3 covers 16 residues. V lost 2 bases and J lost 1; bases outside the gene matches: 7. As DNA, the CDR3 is TGTGCCAGCAGTTACCTGTCGGGACAGGCATCCTACGAGCAGTACTTC. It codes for CASSYLSGQASYEQYF.

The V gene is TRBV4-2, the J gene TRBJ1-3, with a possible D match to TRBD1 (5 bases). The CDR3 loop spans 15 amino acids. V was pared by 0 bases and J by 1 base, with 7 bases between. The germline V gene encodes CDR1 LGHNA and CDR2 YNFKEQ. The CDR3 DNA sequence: TGTGCCAGCAGCCAAGAGGGGGGGTCTGGAAACACCATATATTTT. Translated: CASSQEGGSGNTIYF.